This TCR beta chain was found in a study of blood T cell repertoires in COVID-19. Study at large: Material from acute and convalescent COVID-19 was sourced from the United States, Italy and Spain. T cells, B-cell-depleted T cells, or PBMCs provided the cDNA or gDNA that served as material.

Germline values: CDR1 SEHNR, CDR2 FQNEAQ (reference sequence). With 3 bases removed from V and 0 bases from J, the gap between germline ends came to 11 bases. The CDR3 totals 16 residues. Original analysis: Reference gene primer amplification in the assay estimated nucleated cell counts. The protocol was immunoSEQ multiplex PCR, while the TCRdb copy is restricted to in-frame clones and leaves out a portion. V and J calls and clone size are those listed in that table; D and trimming were worked out from the DNA. The repertoire holds 83,000 or so clones, with around 79% as singletons. The receptor comes from a woman of 80 years or more with acute or convalescent COVID-19. This chain links TRBV7-9 with TRBJ1-4; unclear D gene. The sample consisted of peripheral blood. The CDR3 DNA reads as TGTGCCAGCAGCTTGGGCAGGCGAGCAACTAATGAAAAACTGTTTTTT. Translating gives CASSLGRRATNEKLFF.